The entry below describes one TCR beta chain. This receptor's antigen is unknown. The cohort comprised around 700 healthy bone marrow donors. All cohort members were sampled while nominally healthy, although unrecorded immune exposures were likely present. The donor was CMV seronegative and was included in the group of under 450 seronegative cohort members. Each donor provided a peripheral blood sample, and peripheral blood mononuclear cells were used for TCR beta sequencing. Genomic DNA extraction from the blood cell samples was performed with the Qiagen DNeasy Blood Extraction Kit. CDR1 and CDR2, per the germline V gene, are MNHEY and SVGAGI. There are 13 amino acids in the CDR3, from cysteine to phenylalanine inclusive. The CDR3 DNA has 39 bases and is translated from base 1. A distance of 11 bases separates the germline ends of V and J, which lose 4 bases and 4 bases respectively. The record originates from a study of cytomegalovirus exposure and HLA in healthy donors (dated by TCRdb to about 2017). In the study overall: According to an earlier analysis of 587 of the donors, roughly 180 million T cells yielded 117 million unique TCR beta sequences and 276 Gb of sequence data. Roughly 300 gigabases of sequencing data and 80 million or so unique TCR sequences were included in an early release covering about 600 HLA-typed donors. Typing coverage differed by locus: A, B, C, DRB1 and DQB1 were typed in roughly 620-630 donors, DQA1 in approximately 520, DPA1 in 600 to 610, and DPB1 in approximately 450. A later genetic analysis used genome-wide SNP genotypes for about 65% of the 666 donors, treating that subset as a discovery cohort. Rather than drawing on any new phenotypic data, the later analysis identified candidate immune exposures from TCR beta sequences and the way those sequences occurred across donors. The study aimed to test whether cataloging public T cell receptors could reveal signatures of past pathogen exposure. On average, roughly 250,000 unique TCR beta nucleotide sequences were sequenced per donor among 398 genotyped donors of the cohort, with around 19% of those sequences being non-productive. A later analysis re-analyzed previously published TCR beta repertoires from approximately 670 donors and added high-resolution HLA genotyping to study TCR occurrence patterns. HLA typing included class I and class II loci at four-digit resolution. The genetic ancestry cluster associated with self-reported Caucasian donors included 81% of the roughly 400 genotyped donors. An earlier analysis of some 500 of the donors applied high-throughput TCR beta sequencing to assess whether each TCR beta V gene segment acted as functional or pseudogenic. Along with the roughly 710-subject first cohort, a separate validation cohort of some 130 different subjects was used. Alongside the repertoire data, information on donor age, sex, ethnicity and CMV serostatus was compiled. A handful of DR-DQ haplotypes were treated as single units for association and clustering because of strong linkage in the cohort. Every discovery cohort repertoire had been produced on one sequencing platform. High-throughput TCR immunosequencing, statistical association of individual TCRs with disease status, and machine learning were combined to predict cytomegalovirus infection status. The T cell repertoires of some 670 subjects were profiled by immunosequencing and related to cytomegalovirus serostatus. Overall results and qualifications from the work: Cytomegalovirus status was reported to be diagnosed by the classifier with high specificity and sensitivity in both the original and validation cohorts. Presence/absence analyses assumed roughly uniform sequencing depth across donors, an assumption that may not hold. The study listed 164 TCR beta chains as associated with cytomegalovirus. Because counts were too low, about 18 rarely observed V segments, including chromosome 9 orphons, were excluded from the earlier analysis of several hundred of the donors. Strong co-occurrence of HLA alleles, especially DR and DQ, made assigning TCR associations to individual alleles difficult. In an earlier analysis of approximately 600 of the donors, most TCR beta V segments were observed in productive rearrangements about 90% or about 30% of the time, broadly matching IMGT annotations. The sequencing pipeline was judged likely to have produced a cluster of highly shared sequence variants as a technical artifact. Compared with equally common non-associated chains, HLA-associated TCR beta chains in a later analysis were more clonally expanded and had lower generation probabilities. A further reported finding was that TCR beta sequences accurately predicted the HLA-A and HLA-B alleles for most subjects in the first cohort. Only TCR beta chains were sequenced in this cohort, and the absence of alpha or paired-chain data limited detectable features. Most CMV-associated TCR beta chains appeared to be HLA-restricted in a later analysis, and the HLA associations seemed to be driven largely by CMV exposure. Correlated functional status among segregating V segments might reflect linkage disequilibrium, but an unknown experimental factor could not be ruled out. According to the authors, the approach could potentially be generalized to other disease states and immunological phenotypes. For the cohort, immune exposure information was limited to CMV serostatus. A later analysis found that TCR association rates varied across HLA loci, with DRB1 alleles showing the most associated TCRs and HLA-C alleles the fewest. V-gene and J-gene trimming of TCR beta chains was associated with a missense DCLRE1C variant in a later genetic analysis, and the association was replicated in an independent cohort. In a later analysis, several top co-occurrence clusters were reported to appear linked to parvovirus B19, influenza, CMV and Epstein-Barr virus. At a false discovery rate of 0.05, a later analysis linked fewer than 20,000 TCR beta sequences to specific HLA alleles. A few of the identified cytomegalovirus-associated TCR beta chains were confirmed in vitro to be specific for cytomegalovirus antigens. The 87-base-pair reads could not distinguish some IMGT-functional V segments, including TRBV6-2 and TRBV6-3, so those segments were excluded. Because some donors lacked HLA typing at each locus, the association tests relied only on the typed subset. While some public TCRs were present in many individuals, most TCR sequences turned up only very rarely across donors. In a later genetic analysis, fewer N-insertions in productive TCRs were reported among donors in an Asian-associated ancestry cluster than the roughly 700-donor mean.

Receptors were amplified or captured by the immunoSEQ multiplex PCR assay. The multiplex PCR relied on a mix of 60 forward primers for TCR Vbeta segments and 13 reverse primers for TCR Jbeta segments. The CDR3 region of rearranged TCR beta genes was amplified from genomic DNA by a multiplex PCR assay. Amplified TCR beta libraries were sequenced as 87-base-pair reads on the Illumina HiSeq System. Per the authors' processing: A later analysis counted some 74 million unique TCR beta chains across the approximately 700 repertoires, and approximately 11 million of these chains were shared by at least two donors. Raw reads were error-corrected and collapsed into unique sequences by a nearest-neighbor algorithm in which closely related sequences were merged to remove PCR and sequencing errors. CDR3 sequences were aligned to IMGT reference sequences to assign V, D and J gene segments. For a sequence to be retained, at least a six-nucleotide match to both a V gene segment and a J gene segment was required. A rearrangement was called productive if the CDR3 had no stop codons and remained in frame with V and J, and every other rearrangement was called non-productive. Following IMGT convention, CDR3 was defined as the stretch from the second conserved V-encoded cysteine up to the conserved J-encoded phenylalanine. The earlier analysis of approximately 590 of the donors excluded any sequence lacking an unambiguous match to a single V gene segment. In an earlier analysis of 450 to 700 of the donors, V segments were called functional above 56.7% productive rearrangements and were called segregating when the between-donor standard deviation exceeded 5%. A statistical classification framework was built for diagnosing cytomegalovirus status from the catalog of TCR beta chain sequences. V and J gene assignment, in a later analysis, came from comparing TCR nucleotide sequences with IMGT/GENE-DB human TR gene sequences. Using the TCRdist pipeline, a later analysis assigned CDR3 sequences along with most-parsimonious VDJ recombination scenarios. In a later analysis, each TCR beta chain was defined by its CDR3 amino acid sequence together with its V-gene family, and reads lacking a unique V-gene family were excluded. To address suspected cross-contamination and a sequencing artifact, a later analysis removed around 600 highly shared, low-generation-probability nucleotide sequences. For each public chain, a later analysis derived a clonal expansion index from normalized ranks of inferred template counts within each repertoire. In a later analysis, generation probabilities were computed using a VDJ recombination model fitted to out-of-frame rearrangements, and the results were checked against IGoR. Hypergeometric tests were used in a later analysis to score TCR-TCR, TCR-HLA and TCR-CMV co-occurrence, with a repertoire-size bias correction applied to the TCR pairs. To estimate false discovery rates, a later analysis permuted the HLA or CMV assignments 20 times. In a later analysis, co-occurring TCRs were grouped with DBSCAN, and TCRdist sequence similarity was added when clustering was performed within HLA-allele-positive subsets. Repertoires with fewer than 30,000 or more than 120,000 public chains were left out of co-occurrence clustering, as were about 5 repertoires with anomalous nucleotide sharing. This immuneACCESS table, as held by TCRdb, lists in-frame sequences with V and J called but not all clones. Of the missing ones, under half trace to an unresolved V gene in checked studies; the others have no known cause. For V, J and clone size, that table is used; D and trimming come from the DNA. The sample's table lists a count of approximately 120,000 clones. Of the sample, approximately 1% falls within the top ten clones.

The specimen sequenced was PBMCs. The chain couples TRBV6-5 to TRBJ2-7, with no confident D gene call. The sequence was obtained from a man aged 18 to 29 in good health and CMV-seronegative. The CDR3 has the sequence CASSFGWRYEQYF. The DNA sequence is as follows: TGTGCCAGCAGTTTCGGGTGGAGATACGAGCAGTACTTC.